These 3 T cell receptor beta chains came from one sample sequenced in a study of control samples from healthy donors and cancer patients. Assay used: immunoSEQ multiplex PCR; TCRdb lists only in-frame clones, some missing. The profile shows 90,000 to 110,000 clones, around 89% of them singletons. Input material: blood. These receptors came from a woman in her fifties or sixties in good health.

The gene calls are TRBV21-1 and TRBJ1-5. TRBV21-1 is designated a pseudogene. The CDR3 is made up of 18 amino acids. CDR3: CASSKEGIRGDSNQPQHF. The CDR3 nucleotides read TGTGCCAGCAGCAAAGAAGGAATTCGGGGAGATAGCAATCAGCCCCAGCATTTT.

The chain recombines TRBV19 with TRBJ2-7; D possibly matches TRBD1 or TRBD2 (5 bases each). Germline values: CDR1 LNHDA, CDR2 SQIVND (reference sequence). Trimming stripped 4 bases from V and 4 bases from J, with 20 bases between. The CDR3 spans 16 residues. The CDR3 DNA reads as TGTGCCAGTAGTACCTTGGACTCTAGGGGTGGGTACGAGCAGTACTTC. Translated, it gives CASSTLDSRGGYEQYF.

The rearrangement joins TRBV9 to TRBJ2-1, with 14 bases aligning to TRBD2. The V gene's germline CDR1 is SGDLS and CDR2 YYNGEE. CDR3 length: 18 residues. J gave up 6 bases and V 2 bases, and 10 bases lay outside the gene matches. Written as DNA, the CDR3 is TGTGCCAGCAGCGTCGAAGGGACTAGCGGGAGTAGGGCCAATGAGCAGTTCTTC. It is translated as CASSVEGTSGSRANEQFF.